The T cell receptor (beta chain) described here comes from a study of blood T cells in healthy people across ages. Turning to this clonotype: Antigen: not known.

General study findings and limits: Older individuals had lower TCR beta diversity per million T cells (the decline was roughly linear). From one million sequenced T cells, diversity estimates were lower bounds.

Collection of 8.5 to 10 milliliters of peripheral blood was performed for each donor. No fewer than 5.5 micrograms of total RNA were isolated from every sample. The authors ran a second PCR of about 6 to 11 cycles using a sample-barcoded 5' primer and a J-beta primer mix. In TCRdb, the 5' RACE reads were re-called with MiXCR into one record per CDR3 protein. The data contain around 1,500,000 distinct CDR3 sequences, roughly 40% of them singletons. This sequence was found in a woman under 30 in good health. The sample taken for sequencing was blood.

As DNA, the CDR3 is TGTGCCAGCACCCCTTTGGGGCTAAAGAATGAGCAGTTCTTC. Encoded protein: CASTPLGLKNEQFF. The chain recombines TRBV25-1 with TRBJ2-1, with a tentative D call TRBD1 (5 bases). The CDR3 length is 14 residues. Germline loops: CDR1 MGHDK, CDR2 SYGVNS. V lost 7 bases and J lost 7, with 17 bases in between.